In its sample, the clone carrying this T cell receptor (beta chain) was seen a few times. The antigen remains undetermined. Per germline, CDR1 DFQATT and CDR2 SNEGSKA (reference sequence). Trimming cost V 6 bases and J 0 bases, with 13 bases left between them. The CDR3 runs to 14 residues. The library targeted TCRbeta and was prepared with unique molecular identifiers. TCRdb reprocessed the PCR reads with MiXCR, giving one entry per CDR3 protein. In the table there are about 580,000 distinct CDR3 sequences, about 21% of which are singletons. The data were taken from a study of T-cell reconstitution after alpha-beta-depleted transplantation in children. The study's findings and limits: Surviving recipient T cells and thymic progenitors produced the high day-60 TCRbeta diversity seen in some patients. Counts and diversity of T cells one year after transplant came mostly from newly produced T cells. Several hundred expanded graft clones reportedly were the source of alpha-beta T cells about two months after transplant.

The chain is built from TRBV20-1 and TRBJ2-3; D gene uncertain. The sequence was collected from a boy in the first two years of life who had a stem cell transplant for acute myeloid leukemia, so the T cells may come from the graft donor. Sequenced material: PBMCs, mostly from graft donor cells, taken 360 days after TCRalphabeta/CD19-depleted stem cell transplant. The CDR3 DNA reads TGCAGTGCCGGCCCCCTGGATAGCACAGATACGCAGTATTTT. Amino acid sequence: CSAGPLDSTDTQYF.